The T cell receptor beta chain described here comes from a study of patients and donors after allogeneic stem cell transplantation. The germline V gene encodes CDR1 SGHTA and CDR2 FQGNSA. CDR3 size: 11 residues. As for this clonotype: The junction departs from the called germline gene at one end, perhaps through a read error.

TCRdb re-called the RT-PCR reads with MiXCR, one entry per CDR3 protein. The data contain roughly 960,000 distinct CDR3 sequences, roughly 17% of them singletons. The clonotype was recovered from a human donor who was either an allogeneic HSCT recipient or a stem cell or donor lymphocyte infusion donor (not recorded which). It is not recorded whose cells these are; they may come from a transplant donor. The rearrangement joins TRBV7-2 to TRBJ2-3, with 9 positions matching TRBD2. Sequencing was done on a sample of blood, either unsorted or a sorted T cell fraction (not recorded which). CDR3 sequence: CASSFRTSVGF. CDR3 DNA: TGTGCCAGCAGCTTCCGGACTAGCGTGGGCTTT.